One sample yielded the 15 T cell receptor beta chains listed below, sequenced in a study of CD8 T cells in Susac syndrome. With random hexamers, reverse transcription was performed on roughly 0.5 to 1 ug of RNA. TCRdb analysed the immunoSEQ multiplex PCR reads with MiXCR anew, one entry per CDR3 protein. The sample lists 250,000 to 300,000 distinct CDR3 sequences, approximately 81% occurring once. Sample: CD8+ T cells from PBMCs. The receptors shown here come from a human donor with multiple sclerosis.

The chain uses TRBV9 and TRBJ1-2; no definite D call. CDR1 and CDR2 from the germline V gene are SGDLS and YYNGEE. The CDR3 extends over 13 amino acids. Trimming took off 4 bases at V and 4 bases at J, with 11 bases between the two ends. The DNA of the CDR3 is TGTGCCAGCAGCTACGGGCGGACCTATGGCTACACCTTC. This encodes CASSYGRTYGYTF. Full variable domain (missing parts from reference TRBV9 and TRBJ1-2): DSGVTQTPKHLITATGQRVTLRCSPRSGDLSVYWYQQSLDQGLQFLIQYYNGEERAKGNILERFSAQQFPDLHSELNLSSLELGDSALYFCASSYGRTYGYTFGSGTRLTVV.

This chain connects TRBV12-3 or TRBV12-4 to TRBJ2-7; D gene uncertain. This CDR3 is built from 14 residues. V was trimmed by 6 bases and J by 2 bases, leaving 14 bases between them. The CDR3 is CASSHRERPYEQYF. The CDR3 region has the DNA TGTGCCAGCAGCCATCGCGAGCGTCCCTACGAGCAGTACTTC.

V and J are TRBV27 and TRBJ2-1; 7 nucleotides align to TRBD2. J gave up 2 bases and V 7 bases, and 8 bases lay outside the gene matches. Germline V gene sequence: CDR1 MNHEY, CDR2 SMNVEV (reference sequence). The CDR3 extends over 15 amino acids. The CDR3 reads CASTGREATYNEQFF. The CDR3 region has the DNA TGTGCCAGCACCGGACGGGAGGCGACCTACAATGAGCAGTTCTTC.

V is TRBV5-1 and J is TRBJ2-5; 10 bases agree with TRBD2. J was trimmed by 4 bases and V by 3 bases; bases with no gene match: 9. This CDR3 comprises 16 residues. The germline V gene encodes CDR1 SGHRS and CDR2 YFSETQ. CDR3 sequence: CASSSLAGSVRETQYF. The CDR3 coding sequence is TGCGCCAGCAGCTCACTAGCGGGATCGGTAAGAGAGACCCAGTACTTC.

The V and J genes are TRBV20-1 and TRBJ1-2; the D is unclear. CDR3 length: 14 amino acids. V dropped 6 bases and J dropped 3 bases, with 17 bases sitting between them. Per germline, CDR1 DFQATT and CDR2 SNEGSKA (reference sequence). DNA of the CDR3: TGCAGTGCCCCGTCCCACCCCGGGGACTATGGCTACACCTTC. Amino acids: CSAPSHPGDYGYTF.

The gene calls are TRBV5-1 and TRBJ2-7, with D maybe TRBD2 (6 bases). Between the trimmed V and J ends, which lost 0 bases and 2 bases, there was a span of 12 bases. Germline lookup yields CDR1 SGHRS and CDR2 YFSETQ. This CDR3 contains 15 residues. The CDR3 sequence: CASSLAGGVPYEQYF. CDR3 DNA sequence: TGCGCCAGCAGCTTGGCCGGGGGAGTCCCCTACGAGCAGTACTTC.

This clonotype was detected once. J is TRBJ1-2 and V is TRBV29-1, with D perhaps matching TRBD1 (5 bases). CDR3 length: 18 residues. The ends were cut back, 0 bases at V and 2 bases at J, with 22 bases in the middle. CDR1 and CDR2 (germline): SQVTM, ANQGSEA. The CDR3 reads CSVEDSLYGTARNYGYTF. The DNA of the CDR3 is TGCAGCGTTGAAGATAGCCTCTACGGGACGGCTCGGAACTATGGCTACACCTTC.

This clonotype was picked up a small number of times. This rearrangement joins TRBV5-8 to TRBJ2-1; 8 positions agree with TRBD1. Germline values: CDR1 SGHTS, CDR2 YDEGEE. This CDR3 region has 15 residues. Trimming took 4 bases from V and 2 from J; bases not matched to a gene: 5. The CDR3 DNA follows: TGTGCCAGCAGCCCGGGACAGGCCCCCTACAATGAGCAGTTCTTC. It translates to CASSPGQAPYNEQFF. Full variable domain (outside the CDR3, taken from reference TRBV5-8 and TRBJ2-1): EAGVTQSPTHLIKTRGQQATLRCSPISGHTSVYWYQQALGLGLQFLLWYDEGEERNRGNFPPRFSGRQFPNYSSELNVNALELEDSALYLCASSPGQAPYNEQFFGPGTRLTVL.

This clonotype occurred once. The gene calls are TRBV27 and TRBJ2-7; TRBD2 aligns across 9 bases. Germline CDR1 MNHEY, CDR2 SMNVEV (reference sequence). V shed 2 bases, J shed 2 bases, and the junction held 4 bases outside the gene matches. The CDR3 is made up of 15 amino acids. This chain's CDR3 is CASSLGVAGAYEQYF. The CDR3 DNA reads TGTGCCAGCAGTTTAGGAGTAGCGGGAGCCTACGAGCAGTACTTC.

The gene calls are TRBV5-4 and TRBJ2-1; 10 bases map to TRBD1. V lost 2 bases to trimming and J lost 7 bases; unmatched junction nucleotides: 6. Germline loops: CDR1 SGHNT, CDR2 YYREEE (reference sequence). There are 15 residues in the CDR3. Written as DNA, the CDR3 is TGTGCCAGCAGCTTTCGACAGGGGGCCGGGAATGAGCAGTTCTTC. This encodes CASSFRQGAGNEQFF.

The chain carries TRBV27 and TRBJ1-2; D perhaps matches TRBD1 (5 bases). Per germline, CDR1 MNHEY and CDR2 SMNVEV (reference sequence). The CDR3 contains 12 residues. V was pared by 5 bases and J by 7 bases, with 11 bases between. The CDR3 nucleotides are TGTGCCAGCAGTCCCGCAGGGAGTGGCTACACCTTC. Its protein is CASSPAGSGYTF.

V and J are TRBV7-6 and TRBJ1-5; D not certain. CDR3 length: 17 amino acids. Germline assignment: CDR1 SGHVS and CDR2 FNYEAQ. With 5 bases removed from V and 0 bases from J, the gap between germline ends came to 17 bases. As DNA, the CDR3 is TGTGCCAGCAGCCGCGGTCCGGCCGTTAATAGCAATCAGCCCCAGCATTTT. Translating gives CASSRGPAVNSNQPQHF.

The rearrangement uses TRBV10-3 and TRBJ1-1; D uncertain. Germline CDR1 reads ENHRY; CDR2 reads SYGVKD. V lost 4 bases and J 1 base, leaving 10 bases between the germline ends. This CDR3 contains 14 residues. For the CDR3, the DNA is TGTGCCATCAGTGTTCGAGGTCAGAACACTGAAGCTTTCTTT. Amino acid sequence: CAISVRGQNTEAFF.

The chain links TRBV2 to TRBJ2-1, with D possibly called TRBD1 or TRBD2 (5 bases each). The CDR3 spans 14 residues. Trimming took 6 bases from V and 7 from J, leaving 16 bases between them. CDR1 and CDR2 (germline): SNHLY, FYNNEI. CDR3: CASSMGPDLNEQFF. DNA for the CDR3: TGTGCCAGCAGCATGGGACCCGACCTTAATGAGCAGTTCTTC.

The V call is TRBV20-1, the J call TRBJ1-5, with D unclear. From germline, CDR1 is DFQATT and CDR2 SNEGSKA (reference sequence). This CDR3 is 15 amino acids long. The V gene lost 6 bases and the J gene lost 8 bases, with 23 bases spanning the gap. DNA for the CDR3: TGCAGTGCCCCGGAGACTCCGACTGGGATTGAGCCCCAGCATTTT. Translating it yields CSAPETPTGIEPQHF.